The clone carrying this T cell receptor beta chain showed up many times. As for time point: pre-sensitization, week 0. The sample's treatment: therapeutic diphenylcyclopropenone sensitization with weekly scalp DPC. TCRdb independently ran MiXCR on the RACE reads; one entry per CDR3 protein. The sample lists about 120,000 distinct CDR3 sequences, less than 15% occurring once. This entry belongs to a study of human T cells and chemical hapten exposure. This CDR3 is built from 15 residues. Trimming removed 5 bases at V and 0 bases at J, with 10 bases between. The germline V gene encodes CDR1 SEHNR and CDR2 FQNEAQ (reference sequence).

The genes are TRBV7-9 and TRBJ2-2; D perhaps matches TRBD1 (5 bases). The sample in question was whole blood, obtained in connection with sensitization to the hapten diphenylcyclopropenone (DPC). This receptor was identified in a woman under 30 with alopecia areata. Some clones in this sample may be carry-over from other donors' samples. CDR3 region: CASSPGISNTGELFF. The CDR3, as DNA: TGTGCCAGCAGCCCAGGGATATCGAACACCGGGGAGCTGTTTTTT.